This T cell receptor beta chain emerged from a study of Graves' ophthalmopathy and Graves' hyperthyroidism. Study-wide background: Investigators collected peripheral blood at initial diagnosis, before any treatment was given.

Exclusion covered patients with other autoimmune diseases or uncontrolled infections (as well as pregnancy or lactation). Someone took the PBMCs out of 10 ml of fresh peripheral blood. RNA transcripts were the template, and TCR beta CDR3 regions were amplified from them. RT-PCR was first run with HTBI primers, then multiplex PCR in a second round. Via MiXCR, TCRdb re-called the multiplex PCR reads, giving one row per CDR3 protein. The sample records nearly 400,000 distinct CDR3 sequences, about 16% being singletons. V dropped 2 bases and J dropped 5 bases, with 10 bases sitting between them. The CDR3 runs to 13 residues. Germline V gene sequence: CDR1 SGDLS, CDR2 YYNGEE. This clonotype was seen ten or more times.

The chain combines TRBV9 with TRBJ1-1; D ambiguous. The TCR originated in a young woman with Graves' ophthalmopathy. Sequenced material: peripheral blood. CDR3 sequence: CASSVSTGTEAFF. In DNA form, the CDR3 reads TGTGCCAGCAGCGTCTCGACGGGGACTGAAGCTTTCTTT.